The present TCR beta chain was sequenced within a study of vaccination effects on CD4 cells after COVID-19. This CDR3 region has 15 residues. The V gene end was trimmed by 1 base and the J gene end by 2 bases; junction bases not matched to a gene: 3. Germline-derived CDR1 and CDR2 are LNHDA and SQIVND (reference sequence). Of note for this clone: Antigen: not known.

Assay used: immunoSEQ multiplex PCR; TCRdb lists only in-frame clones, some missing. Seen here are tens of thousands of clones, around 73% observed once, and the top ten hold about 11%. With more than 9 days of culture completed, CD4+ T cells were isolated. The sequencing used CD4+ T cells from PBMCs cultured without peptide, collected before COVID-19 vaccination. The TCR was taken from a human donor who received a COVID-19 vaccine. The chain is built from TRBV19 and TRBJ2-5, with 8 bases fitting TRBD1. The CDR3 region is CASSIVTGAQETQYF. In DNA, the CDR3 is TGTGCCAGTAGTATAGTGACAGGGGCACAAGAGACCCAGTACTTC.